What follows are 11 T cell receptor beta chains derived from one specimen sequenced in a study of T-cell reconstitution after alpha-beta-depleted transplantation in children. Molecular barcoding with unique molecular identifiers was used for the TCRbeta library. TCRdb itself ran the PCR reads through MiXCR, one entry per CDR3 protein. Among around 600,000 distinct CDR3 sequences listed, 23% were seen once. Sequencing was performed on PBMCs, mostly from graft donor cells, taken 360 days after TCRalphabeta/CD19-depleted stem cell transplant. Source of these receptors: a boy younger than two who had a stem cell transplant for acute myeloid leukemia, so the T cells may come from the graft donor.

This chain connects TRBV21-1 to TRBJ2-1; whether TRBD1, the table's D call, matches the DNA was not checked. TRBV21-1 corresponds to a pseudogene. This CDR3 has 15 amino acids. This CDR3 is CASSIDMECPVEQFF. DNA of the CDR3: TGTGCCAGCAGCATCGACATGGAGTGTCCGGTTGAGCAGTTCTTC.

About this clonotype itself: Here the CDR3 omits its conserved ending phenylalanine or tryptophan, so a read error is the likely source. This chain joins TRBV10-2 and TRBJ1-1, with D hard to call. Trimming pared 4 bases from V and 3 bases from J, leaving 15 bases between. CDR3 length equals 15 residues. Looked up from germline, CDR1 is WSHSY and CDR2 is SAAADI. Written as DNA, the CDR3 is TGCGCCAGCAGTGGTTGGGGTGATATGGACACTGAAGCTTTCGTT. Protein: CASSGWGDMDTEAFV.

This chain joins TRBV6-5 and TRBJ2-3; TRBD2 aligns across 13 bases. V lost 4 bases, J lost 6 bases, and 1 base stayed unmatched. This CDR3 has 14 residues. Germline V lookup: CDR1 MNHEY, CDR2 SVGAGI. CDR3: CASSWGLAGDTQYF. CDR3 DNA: TGTGCCAGCAGTTGGGGACTAGCGGGGGATACGCAGTATTTT.

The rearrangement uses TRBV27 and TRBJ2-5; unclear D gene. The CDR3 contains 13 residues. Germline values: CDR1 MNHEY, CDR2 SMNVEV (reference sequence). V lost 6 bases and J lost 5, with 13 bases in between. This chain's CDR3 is CASSTDAGETQYF. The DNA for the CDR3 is TGTGCCAGCAGCACCGATGCCGGGGAGACCCAGTACTTC.

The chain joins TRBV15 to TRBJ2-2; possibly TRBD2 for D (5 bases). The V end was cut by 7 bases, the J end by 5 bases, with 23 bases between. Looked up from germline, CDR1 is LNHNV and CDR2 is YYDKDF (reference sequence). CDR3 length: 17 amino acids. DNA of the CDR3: TGTGCCACCACTTGGGTTTTAGGAGGCAGGCGAACCGGGGAGCTGTTTTTT. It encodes CATTWVLGGRRTGELFF.

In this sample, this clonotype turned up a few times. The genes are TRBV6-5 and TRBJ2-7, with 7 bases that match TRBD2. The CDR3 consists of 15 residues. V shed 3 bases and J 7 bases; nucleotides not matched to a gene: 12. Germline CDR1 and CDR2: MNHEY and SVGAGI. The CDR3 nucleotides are TGTGCCAGCAGTTATTGGGGGGGTCCTACTCGAGAGCAGTACTTC. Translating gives CASSYWGGPTREQYF.

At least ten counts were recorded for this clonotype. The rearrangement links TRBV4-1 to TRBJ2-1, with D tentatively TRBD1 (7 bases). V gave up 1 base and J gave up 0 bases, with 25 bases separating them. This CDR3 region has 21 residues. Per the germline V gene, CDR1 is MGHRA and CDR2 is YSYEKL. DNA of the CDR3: TGCGCCAGCAGCCAAGTAAAAGCGGCGGGACAGTTGCCTAGCTCCTACAATGAGCAGTTCTTC. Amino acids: CASSQVKAAGQLPSSYNEQFF.

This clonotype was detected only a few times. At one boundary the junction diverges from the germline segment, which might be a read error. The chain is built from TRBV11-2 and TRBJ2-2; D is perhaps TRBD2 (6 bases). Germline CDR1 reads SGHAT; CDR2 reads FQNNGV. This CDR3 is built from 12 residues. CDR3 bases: TGTGCCAGCAGCCGTAACACCGGGGGGCTGTTTTTT. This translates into CASSRNTGGLFF.

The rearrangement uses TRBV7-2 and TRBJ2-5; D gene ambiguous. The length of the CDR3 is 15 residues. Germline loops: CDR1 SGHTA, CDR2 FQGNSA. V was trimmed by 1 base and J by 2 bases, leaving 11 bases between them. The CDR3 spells CASSLVAGSQETQYF. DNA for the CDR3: TGTGCCAGCAGCTTAGTTGCCGGTTCGCAAGAGACCCAGTACTTC.

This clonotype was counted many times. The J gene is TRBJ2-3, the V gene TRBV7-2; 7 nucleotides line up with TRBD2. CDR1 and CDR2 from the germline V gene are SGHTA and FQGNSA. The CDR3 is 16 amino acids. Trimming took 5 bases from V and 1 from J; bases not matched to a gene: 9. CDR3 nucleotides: TGTGCCAGCAGCCCCCGGGGGGTAGTCGGCACAGATACGCAGTATTTT. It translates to CASSPRGVVGTDTQYF.

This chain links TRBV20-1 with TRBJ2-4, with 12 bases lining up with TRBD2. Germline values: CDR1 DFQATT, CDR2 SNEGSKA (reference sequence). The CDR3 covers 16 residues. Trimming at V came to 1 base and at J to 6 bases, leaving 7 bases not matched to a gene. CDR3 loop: CSARGPPSGGGNIQYF. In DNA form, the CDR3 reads TGCAGTGCTAGAGGCCCACCTAGCGGGGGGGGAAACATTCAGTACTTC.